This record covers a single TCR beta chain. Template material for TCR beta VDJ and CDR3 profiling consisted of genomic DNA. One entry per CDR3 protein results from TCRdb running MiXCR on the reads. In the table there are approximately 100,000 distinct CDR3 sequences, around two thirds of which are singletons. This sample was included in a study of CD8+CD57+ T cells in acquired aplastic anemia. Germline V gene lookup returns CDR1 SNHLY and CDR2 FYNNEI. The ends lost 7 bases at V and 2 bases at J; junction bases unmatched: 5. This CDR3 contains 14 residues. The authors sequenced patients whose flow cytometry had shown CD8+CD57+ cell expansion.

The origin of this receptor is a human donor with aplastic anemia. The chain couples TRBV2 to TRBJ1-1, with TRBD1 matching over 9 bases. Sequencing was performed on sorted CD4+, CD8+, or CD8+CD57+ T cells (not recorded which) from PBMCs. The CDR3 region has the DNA TGTGCCAGCATAAGGACAGGGGCTAACACTGAAGCTTTCTTT. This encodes CASIRTGANTEAFF.